This entry concerns a single T cell receptor (beta chain). Repertoires were generated with immunoSEQ multiplex PCR, while TCRdb's copy carries only in-frame clones and drops some. The repertoire includes about 46,000 clones, approximately 89% of them detected once, and about 2.6% sits in the top ten. This sample was taken from a study of T cell changes during pregnancy in multiple sclerosis. This sequence originates from a female donor with multiple sclerosis, enrolled in a pregnancy study. The material sequenced was CD8+ T cells from peripheral blood mononuclear cells, taken in the second trimester of pregnancy.

The CDR3 loop reads CASSSAGTGAYNSPLHF. The CDR3 DNA sequence: TGTGCCAGCAGCTCAGCAGGGACAGGCGCTTATAATTCACCCCTCCACTTT. The V call is TRBV7-2, the J call TRBJ1-6, with 8 bases identical to TRBD1. From germline, CDR1 is SGHTA and CDR2 FQGNSA. V shed 4 bases and J 4 bases; nucleotides not matched to a gene: 9. The CDR3 has 17 residues.